The 5 T cell receptor beta chains below come from one sample, sequenced in a study of blood T cell repertoires in COVID-19. The data were produced by immunoSEQ multiplex PCR, yet TCRdb's version contains in-frame clones alone and is incomplete. The sample consists of 30,000 to 50,000 clones, around four fifths of them appearing once. The sequenced material came from peripheral blood. The receptor source for this set is a man older than 75 with active or convalescent COVID-19.

This clone was counted only a few times. The chain links TRBV7-2 to TRBJ2-7; 7 bases match TRBD2. The length of the CDR3 is 14 residues. Germline loops: CDR1 SGHTA, CDR2 FQGNSA. V lost 5 bases and J lost 0; bases outside the gene matches: 4. The CDR3 nucleotides read TGTGCCAGCAGCCGGGACTACCGCTCCTACGAGCAGTACTTC. Encoded protein: CASSRDYRSYEQYF.

This clone has a handful of counts. The rearrangement links TRBV5-4 to TRBJ2-3; 12 bases map to TRBD2. V lost 4 bases to trimming and J lost 1 base; unmatched junction nucleotides: 10. There are 18 residues in the CDR3. Germline lookup yields CDR1 SGHNT and CDR2 YYREEE (reference sequence). CDR3 sequence reads: CASSEGTSGYFGTDTQYF. The DNA of the CDR3 is TGTGCCAGCAGCGAGGGGACTAGCGGGTACTTCGGCACAGATACGCAGTATTTT.

The chain couples TRBV9 to TRBJ2-1; 7 positions match TRBD2. V trimming: 5 bases; J trimming: 10 bases; junction bases outside the gene matches: 6. CDR1 SGDLS and CDR2 YYNGEE come from the germline V gene. CDR3 length: 12 amino acids. The CDR3 loop is CASSDPGLEQFF. The CDR3 region has the DNA TGTGCCAGCAGTGATCCGGGACTAGAGCAGTTCTTC.

V is TRBV7-8 and J is TRBJ1-5; possibly TRBD1 for D (5 bases). From germline, CDR1 is SGHVS and CDR2 FQNEAQ. CDR3 length: 13 residues. Trimming removed 5 bases at V and 6 bases at J, with 11 bases between. In nucleotides, the CDR3 is TGTGCCAGCAGCGTAGACAGAAGTCAGCCCCAGCATTTT. It specifies CASSVDRSQPQHF.

CDR3 protein: CASSGTGAGELFF. The CDR3 coding sequence is TGCGCCAGCAGCGGGACAGGGGCCGGGGAGCTGTTTTTT. This chain links TRBV5-1 with TRBJ2-2; the match to TRBD1 covers 10 bases. J gave up 6 bases and V 4 bases, and 0 bases lay outside the gene matches. The CDR3 runs 13 residues. Germline lookup yields CDR1 SGHRS and CDR2 YFSETQ.